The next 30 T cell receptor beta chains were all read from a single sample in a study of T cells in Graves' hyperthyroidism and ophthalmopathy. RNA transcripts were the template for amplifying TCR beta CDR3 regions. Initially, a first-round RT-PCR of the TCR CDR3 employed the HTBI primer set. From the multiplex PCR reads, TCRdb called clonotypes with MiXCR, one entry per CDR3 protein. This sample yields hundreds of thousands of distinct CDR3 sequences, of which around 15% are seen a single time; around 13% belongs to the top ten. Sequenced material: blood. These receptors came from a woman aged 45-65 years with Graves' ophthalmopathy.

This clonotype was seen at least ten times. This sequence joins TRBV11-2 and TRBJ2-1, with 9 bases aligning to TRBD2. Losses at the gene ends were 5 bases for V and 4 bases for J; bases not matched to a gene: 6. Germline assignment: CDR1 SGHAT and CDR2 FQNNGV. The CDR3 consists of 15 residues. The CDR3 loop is CASSPFSGGYNEQFF. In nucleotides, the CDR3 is TGTGCCAGCAGCCCGTTTAGCGGGGGTTACAATGAGCAGTTCTTC. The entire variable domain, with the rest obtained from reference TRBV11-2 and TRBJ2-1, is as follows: EAGVAQSPRYKIIEKRQSVAFWCNPISGHATLYWYQQILGQGPKLLIQFQNNGVVDDSQLPKDRFSAERLKGVDSTLKIQPAKLEDSAVYLCASSPFSGGYNEQFFGPGTRLTVL.

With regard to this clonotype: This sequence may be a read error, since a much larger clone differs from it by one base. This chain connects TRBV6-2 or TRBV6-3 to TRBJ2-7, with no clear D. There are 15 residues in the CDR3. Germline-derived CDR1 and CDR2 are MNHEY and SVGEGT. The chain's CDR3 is CTSRRATDGSYEQYF. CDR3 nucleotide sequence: TGTACCAGCAGACGAGCTACCGACGGCTCCTACGAGCAGTACTTC.

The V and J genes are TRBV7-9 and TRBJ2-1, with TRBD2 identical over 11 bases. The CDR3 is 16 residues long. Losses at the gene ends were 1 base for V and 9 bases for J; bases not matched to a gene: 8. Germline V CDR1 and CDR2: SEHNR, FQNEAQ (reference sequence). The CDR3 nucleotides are TGTGCCAGCAGCTTAGTTCTACTAGCGGGAGTTGGTGAGCAGTTCTTC. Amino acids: CASSLVLLAGVGEQFF.

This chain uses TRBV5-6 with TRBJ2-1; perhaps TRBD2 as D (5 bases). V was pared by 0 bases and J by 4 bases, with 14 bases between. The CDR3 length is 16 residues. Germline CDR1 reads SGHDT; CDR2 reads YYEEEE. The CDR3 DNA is TGTGCCAGCAGCTTGGCGGATAGCGAGGTGTACAATGAGCAGTTCTTC. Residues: CASSLADSEVYNEQFF.

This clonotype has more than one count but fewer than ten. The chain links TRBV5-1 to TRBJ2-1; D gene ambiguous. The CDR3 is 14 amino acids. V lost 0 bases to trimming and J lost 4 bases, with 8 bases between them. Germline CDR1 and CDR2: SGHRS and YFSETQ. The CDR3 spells CASSLASEYNEQFF. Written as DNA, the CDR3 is TGCGCCAGCAGCTTGGCCTCAGAATACAATGAGCAGTTCTTC.

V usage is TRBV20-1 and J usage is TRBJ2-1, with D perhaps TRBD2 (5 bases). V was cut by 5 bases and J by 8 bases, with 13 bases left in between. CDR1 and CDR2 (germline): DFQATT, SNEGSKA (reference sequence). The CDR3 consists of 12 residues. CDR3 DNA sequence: TGCAGTGCTTACGAGGGAGTCTATGAGCAGTTCTTC. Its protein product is CSAYEGVYEQFF.

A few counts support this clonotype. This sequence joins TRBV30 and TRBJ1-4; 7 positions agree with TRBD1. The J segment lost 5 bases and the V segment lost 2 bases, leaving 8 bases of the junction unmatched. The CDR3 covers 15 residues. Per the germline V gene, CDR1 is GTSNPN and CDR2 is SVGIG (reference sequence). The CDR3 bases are TGTGCCTGGAGTAACCAACAGGGGATGAATGAAAAACTGTTTTTT. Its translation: CAWSNQQGMNEKLFF.

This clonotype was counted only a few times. Here the CDR3 DNA reads TGTGCCAGCAGCCCCATGGCACGGGGTGTAAAGTACCAAGAGACCCAGTACTTC. Translation gives CASSPMARGVKYQETQYF. The chain links TRBV27 to TRBJ2-5, with D perhaps TRBD2 (5 bases). The V gene's germline CDR1 is MNHEY and CDR2 SMNVEV (reference sequence). V was trimmed by 6 bases and J by 0 bases, leaving 23 bases between them. CDR3 length: 18 amino acids.

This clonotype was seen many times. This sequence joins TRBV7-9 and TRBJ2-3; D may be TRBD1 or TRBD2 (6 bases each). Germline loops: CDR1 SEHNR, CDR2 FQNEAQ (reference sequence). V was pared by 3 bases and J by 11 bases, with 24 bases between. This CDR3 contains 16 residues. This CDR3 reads CASSFDRLGGIRRQYF. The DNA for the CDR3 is TGTGCCAGCAGCTTTGACAGGTTGGGAGGAATACGCAGGCAGTATTTT.

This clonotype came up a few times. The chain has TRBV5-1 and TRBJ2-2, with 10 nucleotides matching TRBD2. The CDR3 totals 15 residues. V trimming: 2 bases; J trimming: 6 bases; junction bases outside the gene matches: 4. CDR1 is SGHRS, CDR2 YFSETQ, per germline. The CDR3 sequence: CASSFSSGSPGELFF. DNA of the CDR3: TGCGCCAGCAGCTTTTCTAGCGGGAGTCCCGGGGAGCTGTTTTTT.

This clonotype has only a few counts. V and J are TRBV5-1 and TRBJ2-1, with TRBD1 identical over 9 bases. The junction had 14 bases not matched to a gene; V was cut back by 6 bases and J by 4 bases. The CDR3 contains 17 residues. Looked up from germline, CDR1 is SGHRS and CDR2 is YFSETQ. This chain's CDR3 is CASNRGPSEVGYNEQFF. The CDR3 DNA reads TGCGCCAGCAACAGGGGGCCATCGGAGGTCGGATACAATGAGCAGTTCTTC.

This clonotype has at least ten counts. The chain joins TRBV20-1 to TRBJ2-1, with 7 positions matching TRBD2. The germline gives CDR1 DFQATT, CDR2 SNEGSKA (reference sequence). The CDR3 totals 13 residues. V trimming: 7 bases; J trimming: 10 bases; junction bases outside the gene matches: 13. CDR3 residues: CSVLWEGQGEQFF. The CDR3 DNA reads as TGCAGTGTGCTGTGGGAGGGCCAAGGGGAGCAGTTCTTC.

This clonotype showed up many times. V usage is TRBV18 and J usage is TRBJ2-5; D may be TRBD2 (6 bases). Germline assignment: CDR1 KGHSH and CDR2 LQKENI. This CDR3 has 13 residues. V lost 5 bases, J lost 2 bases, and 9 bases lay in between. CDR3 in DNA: TGTGCCAGCTCAAATAGCGGACAAGAGACCCAGTACTTC. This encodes CASSNSGQETQYF.

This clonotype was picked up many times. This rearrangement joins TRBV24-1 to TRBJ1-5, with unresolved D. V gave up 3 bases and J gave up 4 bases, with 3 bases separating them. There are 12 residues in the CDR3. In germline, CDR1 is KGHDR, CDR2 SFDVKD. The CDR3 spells CATSDRNQPQHF. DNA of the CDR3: TGTGCCACCAGTGATAGAAATCAGCCCCAGCATTTT.

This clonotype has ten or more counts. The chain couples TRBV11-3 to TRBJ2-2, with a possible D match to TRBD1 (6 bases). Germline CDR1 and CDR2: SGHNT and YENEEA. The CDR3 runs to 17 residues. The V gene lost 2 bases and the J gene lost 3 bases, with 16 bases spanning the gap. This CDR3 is CASSLLLGAQDTGELFF. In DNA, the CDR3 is TGTGCCAGCAGCTTACTTCTGGGGGCTCAAGACACCGGGGAGCTGTTTTTT.

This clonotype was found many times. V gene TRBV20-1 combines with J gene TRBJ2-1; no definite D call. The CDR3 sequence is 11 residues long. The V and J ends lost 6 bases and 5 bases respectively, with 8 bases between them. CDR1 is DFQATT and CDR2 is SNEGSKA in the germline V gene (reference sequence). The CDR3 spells CSALGDNEQFF. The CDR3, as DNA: TGCAGTGCCCTAGGAGACAATGAGCAGTTCTTC.

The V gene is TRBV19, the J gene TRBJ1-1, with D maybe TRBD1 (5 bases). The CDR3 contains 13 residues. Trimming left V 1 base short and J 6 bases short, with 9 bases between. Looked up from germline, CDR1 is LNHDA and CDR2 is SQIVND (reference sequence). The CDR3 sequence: CASSIGGLAEAFF. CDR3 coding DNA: TGTGCCAGTAGTATAGGGGGACTTGCTGAAGCTTTCTTT.

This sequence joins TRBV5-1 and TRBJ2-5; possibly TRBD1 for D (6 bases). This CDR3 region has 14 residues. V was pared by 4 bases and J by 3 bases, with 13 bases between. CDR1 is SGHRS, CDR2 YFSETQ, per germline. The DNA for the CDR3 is TGCGCCAGCAGCGTAGGACAGATCGAAGAGACCCAGTACTTC. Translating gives CASSVGQIEETQYF.

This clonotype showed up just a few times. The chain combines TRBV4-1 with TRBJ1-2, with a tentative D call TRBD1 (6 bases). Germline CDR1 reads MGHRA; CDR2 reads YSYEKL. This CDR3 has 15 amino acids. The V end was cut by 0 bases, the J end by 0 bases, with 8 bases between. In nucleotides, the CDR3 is TGCGCCAGCAGCCAAGAGGACAGCCCTAACTATGGCTACACCTTC. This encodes CASSQEDSPNYGYTF.

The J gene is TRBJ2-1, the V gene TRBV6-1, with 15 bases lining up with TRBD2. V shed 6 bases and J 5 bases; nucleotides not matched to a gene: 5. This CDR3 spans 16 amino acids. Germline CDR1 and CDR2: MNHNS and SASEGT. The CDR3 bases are TGTGCCAGCAGCGAACGGACTAGCGGGAGGGACAATGAGCAGTTCTTC. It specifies CASSERTSGRDNEQFF.

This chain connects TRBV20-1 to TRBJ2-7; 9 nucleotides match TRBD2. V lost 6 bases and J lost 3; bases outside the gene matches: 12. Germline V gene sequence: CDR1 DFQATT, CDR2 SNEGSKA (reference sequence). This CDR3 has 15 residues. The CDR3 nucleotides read TGCAGTGCCGAGGCGGGACTAGCATTAATCTACGAGCAGTACTTC. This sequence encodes CSAEAGLALIYEQYF.

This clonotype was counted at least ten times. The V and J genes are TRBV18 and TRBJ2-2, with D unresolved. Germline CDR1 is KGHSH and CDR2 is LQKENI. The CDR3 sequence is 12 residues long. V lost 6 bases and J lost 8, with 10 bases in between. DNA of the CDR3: TGTGCCAGCTCCCCAAGGTTTGGGGAGCTGTTTTTT. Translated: CASSPRFGELFF.

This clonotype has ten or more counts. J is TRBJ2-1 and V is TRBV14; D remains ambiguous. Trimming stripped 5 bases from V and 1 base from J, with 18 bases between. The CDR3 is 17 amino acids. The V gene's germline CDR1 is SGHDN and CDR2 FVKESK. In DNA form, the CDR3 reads TGTGCCAGCAGCTTAACGTCCACACTTAGGTCCTACAATGAGCAGTTCTTC. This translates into CASSLTSTLRSYNEQFF.

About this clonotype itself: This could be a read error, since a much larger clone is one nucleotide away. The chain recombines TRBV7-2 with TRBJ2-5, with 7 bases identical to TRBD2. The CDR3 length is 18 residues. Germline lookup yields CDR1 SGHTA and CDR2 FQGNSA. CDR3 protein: CVSSPVRAGGGIGETQYF. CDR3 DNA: TGTGTCAGCAGCCCCGTACGGGCCGGGGGAGGGATCGGAGAGACCCAGTACTTC. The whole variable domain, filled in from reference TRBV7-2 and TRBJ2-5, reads GAGVSQSPSNKVTEKGKDVELRCDPISGHTALYWYRQSLGQGLEFLIYFQGNSAPDKSGLPSDRFSAERTGGSVSTLTIQRTQQEDSAVYLCVSSPVRAGGGIGETQYFGPGTRLLVL.

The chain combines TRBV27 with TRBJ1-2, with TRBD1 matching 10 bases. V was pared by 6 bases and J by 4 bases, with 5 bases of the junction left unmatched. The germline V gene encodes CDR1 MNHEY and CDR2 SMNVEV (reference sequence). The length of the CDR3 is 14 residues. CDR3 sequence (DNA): TGTGCCAGCAGCTGGGGGACAGGGGCCTATGGCTACACCTTC. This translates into CASSWGTGAYGYTF.

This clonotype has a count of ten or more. Written as DNA, the CDR3 is TGTGCCAGCAGCTTAGTCACAGCGGGATCTGGAGGGGAGCTGTTTTTT. The encoded protein is CASSLVTAGSGGELFF. The chain joins TRBV7-8 to TRBJ2-2, with 7 nucleotides matching TRBD2. The CDR3 contains 16 residues. V was pared by 1 base and J by 8 bases, with 10 bases of the junction left unmatched. Germline lookup yields CDR1 SGHVS and CDR2 FQNEAQ.

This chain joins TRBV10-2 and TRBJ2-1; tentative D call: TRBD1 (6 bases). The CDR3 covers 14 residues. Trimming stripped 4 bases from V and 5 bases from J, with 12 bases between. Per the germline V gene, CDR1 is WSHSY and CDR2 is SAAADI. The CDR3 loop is CASSVAGANNEQFF. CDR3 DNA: TGCGCCAGCAGTGTGGCAGGGGCGAACAATGAGCAGTTCTTC.

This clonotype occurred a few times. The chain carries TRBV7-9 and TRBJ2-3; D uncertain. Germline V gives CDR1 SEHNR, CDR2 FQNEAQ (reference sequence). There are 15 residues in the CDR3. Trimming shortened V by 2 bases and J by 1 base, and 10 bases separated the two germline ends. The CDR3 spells CASSLPLEGTDTQYF. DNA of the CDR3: TGTGCCAGCAGCTTACCCCTAGAGGGCACAGATACGCAGTATTTT. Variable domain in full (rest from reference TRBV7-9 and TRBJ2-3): DTGVSQNPRHKITKRGQNVTFRCDPISEHNRLYWYRQTLGQGPEFLTYFQNEAQLEKSRLLSDRFSAERPKGSFSTLEIQRTEQGDSAMYLCASSLPLEGTDTQYFGPGTRLTVL.

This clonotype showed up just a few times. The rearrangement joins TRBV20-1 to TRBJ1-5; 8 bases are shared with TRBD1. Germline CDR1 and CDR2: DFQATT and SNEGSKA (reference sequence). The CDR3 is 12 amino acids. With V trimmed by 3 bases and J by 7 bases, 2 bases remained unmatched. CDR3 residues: CSASQGAQPQHF. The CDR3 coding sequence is TGCAGTGCTAGCCAGGGGGCACAGCCCCAGCATTTT.

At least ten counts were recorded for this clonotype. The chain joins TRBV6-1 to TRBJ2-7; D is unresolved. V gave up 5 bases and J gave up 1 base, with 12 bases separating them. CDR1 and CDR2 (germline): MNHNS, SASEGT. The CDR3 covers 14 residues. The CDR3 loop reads CASSPTGPSYEQYF. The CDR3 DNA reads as TGTGCCAGCAGTCCGACGGGTCCTTCCTACGAGCAGTACTTC.